This T cell receptor beta chain was sequenced in a study of regulatory T cells in long-lasting Graves disease. The CDR3 is 14 residues long. V dropped 3 bases and J dropped 2 bases, with 11 bases sitting between them. The germline CDR1 and CDR2 sequences are SNHLY and FYNNEI. Arm-PCR with iRepertoire HTBI primers amplified the CDR3 regions for these TCR beta libraries. MiXCR, applied by TCRdb to the multiplex PCR reads, yields one record per CDR3 protein. The table has around 460,000 distinct CDR3 sequences, 13% to 15% seen once. Documented time point: newly diagnosed GD, antithyroid drugs for less than 3 months. There was RNA extracted from PBMCs, and the TCR library was made from it. At least ten counts were recorded for this clonotype. The same sample was also used in a study of T cells in Graves' hyperthyroidism and ophthalmopathy.

The sequence came from a woman aged 50 to 60 with Graves disease. The V gene is TRBV2, the J gene TRBJ2-7; D not certain. The sample in question was peripheral blood mononuclear cells (PBMCs), obtained at new diagnosis, from a patient treated with antithyroid drugs. For the CDR3, the DNA is TGTGCCAGCAGTGAGGCAGCCTTCGCCTACGAGCAGTACTTC. Amino acids: CASSEAAFAYEQYF.